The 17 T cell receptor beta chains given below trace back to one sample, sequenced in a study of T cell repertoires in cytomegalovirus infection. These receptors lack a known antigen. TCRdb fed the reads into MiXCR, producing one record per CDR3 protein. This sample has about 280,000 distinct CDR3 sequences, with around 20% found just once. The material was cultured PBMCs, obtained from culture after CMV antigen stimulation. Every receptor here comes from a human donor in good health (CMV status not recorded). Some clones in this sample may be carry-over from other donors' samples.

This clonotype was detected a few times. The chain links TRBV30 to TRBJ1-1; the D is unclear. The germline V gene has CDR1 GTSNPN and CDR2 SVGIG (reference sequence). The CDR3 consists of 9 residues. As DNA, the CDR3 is TGTGCTATTGAGACTGAAGCTTTCTTT. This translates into CAIETEAFF. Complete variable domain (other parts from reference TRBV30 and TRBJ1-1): SQTIHQWPATLVQPVGSPLSLECTVEGTSNPNLYWYRQAAGRGLQLLFYSVGIGQISSEVPQNLSASRPQDRQFILSSKKLLLSDSGFYLCAIETEAFFGQGTRLTVV.

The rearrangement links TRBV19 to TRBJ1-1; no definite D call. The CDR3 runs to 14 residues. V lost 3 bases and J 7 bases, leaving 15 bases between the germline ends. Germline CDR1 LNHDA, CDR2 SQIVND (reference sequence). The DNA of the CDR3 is TGTGCCAGTAGTATTCGTGGGAACGGAGGTGAAGCTTTCTTT. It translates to CASSIRGNGGEAFF.

CDR3 protein: CASSTRRDRGDGNQPQHF. CDR3 bases: TGTGCCAGTAGCACCCGACGGGACAGGGGCGACGGCAATCAGCCCCAGCATTTT. The chain employs TRBV19 and TRBJ1-5; 10 bases agree with TRBD1. The J segment lost 2 bases and the V segment lost 6 bases, leaving 13 bases of the junction unmatched. Germline V gene sequence: CDR1 LNHDA, CDR2 SQIVND (reference sequence). The CDR3 covers 18 residues.

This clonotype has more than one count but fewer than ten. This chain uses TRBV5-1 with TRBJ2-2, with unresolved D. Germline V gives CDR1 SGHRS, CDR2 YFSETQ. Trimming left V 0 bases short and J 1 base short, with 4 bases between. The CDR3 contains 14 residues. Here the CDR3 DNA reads TGCGCCAGCAGCTTGGCGGAGAACACCGGGGAGCTGTTTTTT. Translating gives CASSLAENTGELFF.

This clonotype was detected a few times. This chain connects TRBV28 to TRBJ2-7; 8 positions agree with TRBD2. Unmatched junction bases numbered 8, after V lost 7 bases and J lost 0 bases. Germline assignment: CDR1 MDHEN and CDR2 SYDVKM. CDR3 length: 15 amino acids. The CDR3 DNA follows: TGTGCCAGCACCCCCCACAGCGGGAGCTCCTACGAGCAGTACTTC. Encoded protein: CASTPHSGSSYEQYF.

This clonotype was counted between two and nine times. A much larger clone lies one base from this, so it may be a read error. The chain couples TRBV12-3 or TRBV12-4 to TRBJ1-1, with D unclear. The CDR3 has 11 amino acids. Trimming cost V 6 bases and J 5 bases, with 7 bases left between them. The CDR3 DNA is TGTGCCAGCAGAATCGGGACTGAAGCTTTCTTT. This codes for CASRIGTEAFF.

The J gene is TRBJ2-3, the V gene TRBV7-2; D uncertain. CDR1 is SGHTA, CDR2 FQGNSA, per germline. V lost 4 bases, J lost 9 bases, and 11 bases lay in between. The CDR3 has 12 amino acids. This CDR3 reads CASSYYTDTQYF. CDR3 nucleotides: TGTGCCAGCAGCTATTACACCGACACGCAGTATTTT.

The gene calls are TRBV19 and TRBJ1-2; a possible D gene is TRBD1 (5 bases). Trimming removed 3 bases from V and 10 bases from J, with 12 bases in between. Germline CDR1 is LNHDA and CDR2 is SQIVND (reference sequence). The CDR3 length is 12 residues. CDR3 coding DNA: TGTGCCAGTAGTATCCCGGGCGGGACCTACACCTTC. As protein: CASSIPGGTYTF.

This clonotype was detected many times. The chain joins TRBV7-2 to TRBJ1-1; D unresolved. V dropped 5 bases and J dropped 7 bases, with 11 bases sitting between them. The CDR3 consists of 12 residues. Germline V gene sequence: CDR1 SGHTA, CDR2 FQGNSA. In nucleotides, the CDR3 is TGTGCCAGCAGCATAAATTTTGGTGAAGCTTTCTTT. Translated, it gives CASSINFGEAFF.

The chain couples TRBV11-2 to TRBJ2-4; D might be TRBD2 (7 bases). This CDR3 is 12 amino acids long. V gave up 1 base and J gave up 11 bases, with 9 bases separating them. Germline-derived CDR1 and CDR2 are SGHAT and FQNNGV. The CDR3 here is CASSLGGGVQYF. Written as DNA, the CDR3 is TGTGCCAGCAGCTTAGGAGGGGGGGTTCAGTACTTC. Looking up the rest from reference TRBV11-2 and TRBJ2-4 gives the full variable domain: EAGVAQSPRYKIIEKRQSVAFWCNPISGHATLYWYQQILGQGPKLLIQFQNNGVVDDSQLPKDRFSAERLKGVDSTLKIQPAKLEDSAVYLCASSLGGGVQYFGAGTRLSVL.

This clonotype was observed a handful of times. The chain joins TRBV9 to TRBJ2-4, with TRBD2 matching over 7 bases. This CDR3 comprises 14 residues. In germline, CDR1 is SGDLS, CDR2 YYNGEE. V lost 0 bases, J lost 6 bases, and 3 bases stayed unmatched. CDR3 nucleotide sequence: TGTGCCAGCAGCGTAGTTCCTAGCGGAAACATTCAGTACTTC. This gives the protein CASSVVPSGNIQYF.

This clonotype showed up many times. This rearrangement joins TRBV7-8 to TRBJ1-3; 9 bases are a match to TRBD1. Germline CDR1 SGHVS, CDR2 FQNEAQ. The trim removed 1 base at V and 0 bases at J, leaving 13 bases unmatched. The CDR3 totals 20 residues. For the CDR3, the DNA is TGTGCCAGCAGCTTAGTGACAGGGGGGGCTTCGTACTTCTCTGGAAACACCATATATTTT. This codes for CASSLVTGGASYFSGNTIYF.

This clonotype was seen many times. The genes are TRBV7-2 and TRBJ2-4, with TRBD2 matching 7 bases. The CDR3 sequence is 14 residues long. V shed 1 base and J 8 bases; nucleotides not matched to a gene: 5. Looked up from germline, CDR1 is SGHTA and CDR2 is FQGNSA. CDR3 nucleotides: TGTGCCAGCAGCTTAGGCGGGAGTCAGGACATTCAGTACTTC. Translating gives CASSLGGSQDIQYF.

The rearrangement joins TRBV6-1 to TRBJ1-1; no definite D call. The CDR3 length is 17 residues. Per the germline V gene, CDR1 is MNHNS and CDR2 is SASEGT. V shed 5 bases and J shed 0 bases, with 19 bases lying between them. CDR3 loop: CASSSRGNRYVNTEAFF. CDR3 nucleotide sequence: TGTGCCAGCAGTTCGCGAGGGAATCGATATGTGAACACTGAAGCTTTCTTT.

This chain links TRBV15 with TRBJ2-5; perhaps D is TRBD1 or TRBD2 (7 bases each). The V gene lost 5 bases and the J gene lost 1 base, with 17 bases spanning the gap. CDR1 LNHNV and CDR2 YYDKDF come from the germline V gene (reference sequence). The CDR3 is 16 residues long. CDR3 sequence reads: CATSGRQGGFQETQYF. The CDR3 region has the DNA TGTGCCACCAGCGGGAGACAGGGAGGGTTCCAAGAGACCCAGTACTTC. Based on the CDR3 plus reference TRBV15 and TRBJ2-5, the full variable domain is DAMVIQNPRYQVTQFGKPVTLSCSQTLNHNVMYWYQQKSSQAPKLLFHYYDKDFNNEADTPDNFQSRRPNTSFCFLDIRSPGLGDTAMYLCATSGRQGGFQETQYFGPGTRLLVL.

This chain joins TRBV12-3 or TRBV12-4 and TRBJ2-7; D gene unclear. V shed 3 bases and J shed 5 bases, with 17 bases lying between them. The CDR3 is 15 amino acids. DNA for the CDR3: TGTGCCAGCAGTTTTTACCAGAGCCCTTTAAACGAGCAGTACTTC. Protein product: CASSFYQSPLNEQYF.

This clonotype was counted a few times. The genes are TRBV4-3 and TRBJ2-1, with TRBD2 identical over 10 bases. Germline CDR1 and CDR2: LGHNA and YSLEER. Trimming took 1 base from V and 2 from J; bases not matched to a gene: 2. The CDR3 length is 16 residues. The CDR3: CASSQASGSPYNEQFF. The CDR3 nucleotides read TGCGCCAGCAGCCAAGCTAGCGGGAGCCCCTACAATGAGCAGTTCTTC.